The 7 T cell receptor beta chains below all came from one sample that was sequenced in a study of T cells in localized non-small cell lung cancer. Data came from immunoSEQ multiplex PCR; TCRdb stores just in-frame clones and leaves some out. The data contain 2,500 to 3,000 clones, 26% of them singletons. Specimen: normal lung tissue next to the tumor, collected before any cancer treatment. These receptor sequences come from a male donor aged 60 or over with stage II lung adenocarcinoma.

The chain links TRBV29-1 to TRBJ1-2; 8 bases map to TRBD1. CDR1 is SQVTM, CDR2 ANQGSEA, per germline. V lost 4 bases to trimming and J lost 8 bases; unmatched junction nucleotides: 9. CDR3 length: 13 residues. CDR3 amino acids: CSVGDRGTIGYTF. DNA for the CDR3: TGCAGCGTTGGAGACAGGGGCACTATAGGCTACACCTTC.

The chain carries TRBV29-1 and TRBJ2-7; D is perhaps TRBD1 (5 bases). Germline loops: CDR1 SQVTM, CDR2 ANQGSEA. V lost 6 bases and J lost 2, with 14 bases in between. This CDR3 has 13 residues. This chain's CDR3 is CSVAPPGTYEQYF. CDR3 bases: TGCAGCGTGGCCCCCCCAGGGACCTACGAGCAGTACTTC.

The V call is TRBV6-8, the J call TRBJ2-7, with D possibly called TRBD1 or TRBD2 (7 bases each). Trimming removed 7 bases at V and 4 bases at J, with 23 bases between. Per germline, CDR1 MNHGY and CDR2 SAAAGT. This CDR3 region has 16 residues. CDR3 sequence reads: CASIKGGGTAMYEQYF. The CDR3 nucleotides read TGTGCCAGCATCAAAGGGGGGGGGACAGCAATGTACGAGCAGTACTTC.

The table lists this clone with a few counts. V is TRBV11-3 and J is TRBJ1-5; D gene uncertain. With 3 bases removed from V and 0 bases from J, the gap between germline ends came to 9 bases. This CDR3 has 15 residues. The germline V gene has CDR1 SGHNT and CDR2 YENEEA. CDR3 residues: CASSFAATSNQPQHF. The CDR3 DNA sequence: TGTGCCAGCAGCTTTGCCGCGACTAGCAATCAGCCCCAGCATTTT.

This clone is large. The chain's CDR3 is CASSVYGESNQPQHF. In DNA form, the CDR3 reads TGTGCCAGCAGCGTATATGGGGAAAGCAATCAGCCCCAGCATTTT. V usage is TRBV9 and J usage is TRBJ1-5; D gene ambiguous. Germline V CDR1 and CDR2: SGDLS, YYNGEE. V was pared by 1 base and J by 1 base, with 9 bases between. There are 15 residues in the CDR3.

Relative to its sample, this clone is medium-sized. The CDR3 region is CASSLVQANTGELFF. CDR3 sequence (DNA): TGTGCCAGCAGCTTAGTTCAAGCGAACACCGGGGAGCTGTTTTTT. The gene calls are TRBV11-3 and TRBJ2-2; no clear D. V was pared by 1 base and J by 0 bases, with 6 bases between. The germline V gene has CDR1 SGHNT and CDR2 YENEEA. CDR3 length equals 15 residues.

The gene calls are TRBV11-3 and TRBJ2-1, with D tentatively TRBD1 or TRBD2 (6 bases each). The V end was cut by 5 bases, the J end by 5 bases, with 13 bases between. Germline V gene data show CDR1 as SGHNT and CDR2 as YENEEA. CDR3 length equals 14 residues. The CDR3 loop is CASSALGGNNEQFF. CDR3 bases: TGTGCCAGCAGCGCTCTCGGGGGCAACAATGAGCAGTTCTTC.